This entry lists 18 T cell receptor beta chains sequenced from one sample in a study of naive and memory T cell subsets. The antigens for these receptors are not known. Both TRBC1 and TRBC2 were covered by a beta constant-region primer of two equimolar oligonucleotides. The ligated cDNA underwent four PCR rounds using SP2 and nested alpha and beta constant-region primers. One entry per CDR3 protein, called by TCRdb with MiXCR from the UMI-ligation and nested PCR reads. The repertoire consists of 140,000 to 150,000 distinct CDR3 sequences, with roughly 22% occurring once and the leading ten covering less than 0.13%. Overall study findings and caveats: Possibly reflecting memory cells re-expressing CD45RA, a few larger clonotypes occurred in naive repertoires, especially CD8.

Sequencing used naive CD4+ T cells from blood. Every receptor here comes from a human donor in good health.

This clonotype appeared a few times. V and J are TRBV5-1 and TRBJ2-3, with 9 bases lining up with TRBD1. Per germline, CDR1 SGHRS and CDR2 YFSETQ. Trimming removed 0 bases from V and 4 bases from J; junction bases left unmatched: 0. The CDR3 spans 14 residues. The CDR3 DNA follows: TGCGCCAGCAGCTTGGGACAGGGGGCAGATACGCAGTATTTT. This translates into CASSLGQGADTQYF.

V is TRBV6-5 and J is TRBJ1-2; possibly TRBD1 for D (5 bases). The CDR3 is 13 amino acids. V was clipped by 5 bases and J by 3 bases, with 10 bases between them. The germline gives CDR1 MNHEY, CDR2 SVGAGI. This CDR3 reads CASSGDRDYGYTF. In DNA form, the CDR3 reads TGTGCCAGCAGTGGTGACAGAGACTATGGCTACACCTTC.

The CDR3 region has the DNA TGTGCCAGCAGCTTAGATGCAACCTACGAGCAGTACTTC. Amino acid sequence: CASSLDATYEQYF. This chain connects TRBV7-9 to TRBJ2-7; no clear D gene. The V gene lost 1 base and the J gene lost 2 bases, with 6 bases spanning the gap. The CDR3 is made up of 13 amino acids. Germline V gives CDR1 SEHNR, CDR2 FQNEAQ (reference sequence).

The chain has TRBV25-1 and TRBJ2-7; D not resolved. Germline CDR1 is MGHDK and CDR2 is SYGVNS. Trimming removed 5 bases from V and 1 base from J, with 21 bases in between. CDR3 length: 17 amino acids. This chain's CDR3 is CASSSTNRADGSYEQYF. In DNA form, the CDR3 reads TGTGCCAGCAGTTCGACGAACCGAGCAGACGGTTCCTACGAGCAGTACTTC.

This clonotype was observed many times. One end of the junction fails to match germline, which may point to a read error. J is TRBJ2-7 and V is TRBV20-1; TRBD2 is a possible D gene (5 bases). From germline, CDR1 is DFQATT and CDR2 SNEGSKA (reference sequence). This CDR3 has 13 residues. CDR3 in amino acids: CSAREGPSYEQYF. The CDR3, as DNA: TGCAGTGCTCGAGAGGGTCCTTCCTACGAGCAGTACTTC.

CDR3 in DNA: TGTGCCAGCAGTTATGGGCCAGCGCAAGAGACCCAGTACTTC. Translation gives CASSYGPAQETQYF. The chain has TRBV6-5 and TRBJ2-5; D not resolved. Germline V gives CDR1 MNHEY, CDR2 SVGAGI. Trimming left V 3 bases short and J 2 bases short, with 10 bases between. This CDR3 region has 14 residues.

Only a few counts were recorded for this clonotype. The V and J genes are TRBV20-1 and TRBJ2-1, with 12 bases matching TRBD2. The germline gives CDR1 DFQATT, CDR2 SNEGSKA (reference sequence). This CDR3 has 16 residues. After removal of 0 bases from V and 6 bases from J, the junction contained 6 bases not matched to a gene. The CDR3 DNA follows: TGCAGTGCTAGAGATCCTAGCGGGAGGGCCATCAATGAGCAGTTCTTC. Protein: CSARDPSGRAINEQFF.

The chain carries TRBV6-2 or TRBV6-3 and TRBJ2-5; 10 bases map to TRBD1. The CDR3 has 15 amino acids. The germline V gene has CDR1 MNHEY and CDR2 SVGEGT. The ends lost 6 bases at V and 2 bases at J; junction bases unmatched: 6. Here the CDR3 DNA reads TGTGCCAGCAGCTACCCGGGACAGGGGCAAGAGACCCAGTACTTC. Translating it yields CASSYPGQGQETQYF.

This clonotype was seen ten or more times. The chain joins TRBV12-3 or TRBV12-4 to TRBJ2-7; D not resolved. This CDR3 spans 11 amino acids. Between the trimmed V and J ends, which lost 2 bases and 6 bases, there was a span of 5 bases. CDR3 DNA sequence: TGTGCCAGCAGTTTAAGGAGCGAGCAGTACTTC. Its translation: CASSLRSEQYF.

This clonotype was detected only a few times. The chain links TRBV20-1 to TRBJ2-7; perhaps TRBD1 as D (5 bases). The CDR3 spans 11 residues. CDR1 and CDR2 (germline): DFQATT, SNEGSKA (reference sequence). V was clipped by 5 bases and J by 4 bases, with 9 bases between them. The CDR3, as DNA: TGCAGTGCTCCAGGGAATTACGAGCAGTACTTC. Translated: CSAPGNYEQYF.

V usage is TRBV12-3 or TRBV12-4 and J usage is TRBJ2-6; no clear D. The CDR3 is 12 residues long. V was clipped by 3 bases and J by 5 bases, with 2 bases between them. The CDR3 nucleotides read TGTGCCAGCAGTTTGAGGGCCAACGTCCTGACTTTC. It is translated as CASSLRANVLTF.

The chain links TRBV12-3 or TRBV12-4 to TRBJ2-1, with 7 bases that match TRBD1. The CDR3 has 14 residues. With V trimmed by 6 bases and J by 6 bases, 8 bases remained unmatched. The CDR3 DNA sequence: TGTGCCAGCAGCCACGGACAGGCAATCAATGAGCAGTTCTTC. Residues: CASSHGQAINEQFF.

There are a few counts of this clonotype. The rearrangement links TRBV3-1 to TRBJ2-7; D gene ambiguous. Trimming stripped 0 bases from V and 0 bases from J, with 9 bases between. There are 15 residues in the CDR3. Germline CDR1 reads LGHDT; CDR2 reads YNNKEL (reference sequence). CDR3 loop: CASSQDPSLSYEQYF. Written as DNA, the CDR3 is TGTGCCAGCAGCCAAGATCCCAGCCTCTCCTACGAGCAGTACTTC.

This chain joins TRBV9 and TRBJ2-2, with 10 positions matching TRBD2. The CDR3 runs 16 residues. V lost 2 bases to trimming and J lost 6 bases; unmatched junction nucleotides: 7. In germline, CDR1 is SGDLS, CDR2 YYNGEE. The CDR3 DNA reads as TGTGCCAGCAGCGTCAGACTAGCGGGTTCACCCGGGGAGCTGTTTTTT. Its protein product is CASSVRLAGSPGELFF.

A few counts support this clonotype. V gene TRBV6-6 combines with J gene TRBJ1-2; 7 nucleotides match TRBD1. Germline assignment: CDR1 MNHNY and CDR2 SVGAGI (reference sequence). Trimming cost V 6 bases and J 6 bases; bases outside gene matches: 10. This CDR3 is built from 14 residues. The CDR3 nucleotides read TGTGCCAGCAGCTTTACGACAGGGTCCAATGGCTACACCTTC. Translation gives CASSFTTGSNGYTF.

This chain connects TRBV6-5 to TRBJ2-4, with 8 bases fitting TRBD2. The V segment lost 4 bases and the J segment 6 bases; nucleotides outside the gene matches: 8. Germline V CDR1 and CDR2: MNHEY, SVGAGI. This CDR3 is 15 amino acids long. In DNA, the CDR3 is TGTGCCAGCAGTTCACAGCGGGAGCCTTCAAACATTCAGTACTTC. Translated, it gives CASSSQREPSNIQYF.

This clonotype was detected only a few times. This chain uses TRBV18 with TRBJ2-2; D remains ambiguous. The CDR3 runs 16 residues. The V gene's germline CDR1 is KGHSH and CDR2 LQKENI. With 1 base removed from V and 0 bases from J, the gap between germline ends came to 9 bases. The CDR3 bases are TGTGCCAGCTCACCACTCTCCAAAACGAACACCGGGGAGCTGTTTTTT. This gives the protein CASSPLSKTNTGELFF.

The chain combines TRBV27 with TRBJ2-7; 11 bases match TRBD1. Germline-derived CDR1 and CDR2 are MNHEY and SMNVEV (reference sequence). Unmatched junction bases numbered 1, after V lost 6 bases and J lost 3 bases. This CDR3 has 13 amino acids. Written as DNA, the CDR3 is TGTGCCAGCAGAGGGACAGGGGGCTACGAGCAGTACTTC. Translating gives CASRGTGGYEQYF.